These 16 T cell receptor beta chains originate from one sample sequenced in a study of blood T cells in healthy people across ages (dated by TCRdb to about 2015). Libraries were made using 5' RACE. A second PCR of roughly 7 to 11 cycles was performed with a sample-barcoded 5' primer and a J-beta primer mix. TCRdb handled the public reads itself, with Q25 trimming in fastp and clone calling in MiXCR, and kept productive beta chains. Each record represents a unique CDR3 protein, reported with the most common genes and DNA among its rows. Here the sample has fewer than 2,000,000 distinct CDR3 sequences; roughly two fifths occur a single time. The ten largest account for about 21% of the sample. Sequenced material: blood. These receptors were taken from a human donor in good health.

The chain carries TRBV20-1 and TRBJ2-5; D possibly matches TRBD1 or TRBD2 (6 bases each). CDR3 length equals 14 residues. V lost 5 bases and J 0 bases, leaving 13 bases between the germline ends. The V gene's germline CDR1 is DFQATT and CDR2 SNEGSKA (reference sequence). CDR3 nucleotides: TGCAGTGCTCCCTCGGGGGCAAACCAAGAGACCCAGTACTTC. As protein: CSAPSGANQETQYF.

The table lists this clonotype with a few counts. The chain has TRBV25-1 and TRBJ2-7; D uncertain. Germline V gene lookup returns CDR1 MGHDK and CDR2 SYGVNS. The CDR3 length is 14 residues. Between the trimmed V and J ends, which lost 0 bases and 3 bases, there was a span of 9 bases. The CDR3, as DNA: TGTGCCAGCAGTGAATATGGATCATACTACGAGCAGTACTTC. It specifies CASSEYGSYYEQYF.

This clonotype showed up just a few times. The junction differs from germline at one of its ends, possibly a read error. The chain is built from TRBV7-7 and TRBJ2-1, with 7 bases aligning to TRBD2. Germline loops: CDR1 SSHAT, CDR2 FNYEAQ (reference sequence). CDR3 size: 13 residues. The DNA of the CDR3 is TGTGCTAGCAGCTTAAGCGGGGCAGGTGAGCAGTTCTTC. Translation: CASSLSGAGEQFF.

The genes are TRBV14 and TRBJ2-7; 10 nucleotides match TRBD2. V trimming: 3 bases; J trimming: 2 bases; junction bases outside the gene matches: 4. The CDR3 consists of 15 residues. The germline V gene encodes CDR1 SGHDN and CDR2 FVKESK. CDR3 nucleotide sequence: TGTGCCAGCAGCCAGCTAGCGGGGGAGACCTACGAGCAGTACTTC. Its protein is CASSQLAGETYEQYF.

This clonotype was observed at least ten times. V gene TRBV7-2 combines with J gene TRBJ2-4; weak D call: TRBD1 (5 bases). Trimming pared 6 bases from V and 6 bases from J, leaving 12 bases between. The germline gives CDR1 SGHTA, CDR2 FQGNSA. The CDR3 length is 13 residues. The CDR3 loop reads CASSQGRGNIQYF. The CDR3 DNA reads TGTGCCAGCAGTCAAGGAAGGGGAAACATTCAGTACTTC.

This chain joins TRBV9 and TRBJ1-2; D not certain. The V gene lost 4 bases and the J gene lost 0 bases, with 7 bases spanning the gap. The CDR3 is made up of 13 amino acids. Germline lookup yields CDR1 SGDLS and CDR2 YYNGEE. The CDR3 bases are TGTGCCAGCAGCAAATCAGCTAACTATGGCTACACCTTC. Its protein is CASSKSANYGYTF.

This clonotype showed up just a few times. The V call is TRBV29-1, the J call TRBJ1-2; D is unresolved. CDR1 is SQVTM, CDR2 ANQGSEA, per germline. V lost 4 bases and J 4 bases, leaving 13 bases between the germline ends. The CDR3 runs 13 residues. CDR3 sequence: CSVAVAFSYGYTF. CDR3 DNA: TGCAGCGTTGCGGTGGCGTTCAGCTATGGCTACACCTTC.

The chain employs TRBV7-2 and TRBJ1-6; D remains unclear. CDR3 length equals 14 residues. Trimming shortened V by 5 bases and J by 15 bases, and 20 bases separated the two germline ends. The V gene's germline CDR1 is SGHTA and CDR2 FQGNSA. In DNA form, the CDR3 reads TGTGCCAGCAGCCCCTATGGAAGGGTACAGTTCCTCCACTTT. This encodes CASSPYGRVQFLHF.

This clonotype turned up a few times. V usage is TRBV7-9 and J usage is TRBJ1-5; D not certain. V was pared by 6 bases and J by 6 bases, with 12 bases between. CDR1 SEHNR and CDR2 FQNEAQ come from the germline V gene (reference sequence). The CDR3 is made up of 13 amino acids. This chain's CDR3 is CASSGTSIQPQHF. Written as DNA, the CDR3 is TGTGCCAGCAGTGGTACGTCCATTCAGCCCCAGCATTTT.

This chain connects TRBV29-1 to TRBJ2-3; D may match TRBD1 or TRBD2 (5 bases each). The germline V gene encodes CDR1 SQVTM and CDR2 ANQGSEA. This CDR3 has 15 amino acids. V was cut by 0 bases and J by 2 bases, with 12 bases left in between. CDR3 loop: CSVEDQGTHTDTQYF. In nucleotides, the CDR3 is TGCAGCGTTGAAGATCAAGGGACCCACACAGATACGCAGTATTTT.

This clonotype turned up a few times. V gene TRBV15 combines with J gene TRBJ2-7; no clear D. CDR1 and CDR2 from the germline V gene are LNHNV and YYDKDF (reference sequence). The CDR3 has 14 residues. V dropped 0 bases and J dropped 5 bases, with 11 bases sitting between them. The CDR3 region has the DNA TGTGCCACCAGCAGAGAAATCGCAGGAGACGAGCAGTACTTC. This gives the protein CATSREIAGDEQYF.

V usage is TRBV5-1 and J usage is TRBJ2-1; D ambiguous. Trimming removed 0 bases from V and 0 bases from J, with 10 bases in between. CDR3 size: 16 residues. Germline assignment: CDR1 SGHRS and CDR2 YFSETQ. For the CDR3, the DNA is TGCGCCAGCAGCTTGGGGGCAGGCGACTCCTACAATGAGCAGTTCTTC. Translation gives CASSLGAGDSYNEQFF.

This clonotype was observed a handful of times. V is TRBV27 and J is TRBJ2-1; 11 nucleotides agree with TRBD2. Trimming at V came to 7 bases and at J to 9 bases, leaving 11 bases not matched to a gene. Per the germline V gene, CDR1 is MNHEY and CDR2 is SMNVEV (reference sequence). This CDR3 spans 15 amino acids. This CDR3 is CASTLSGGAGGEQFF. In nucleotides, the CDR3 is TGTGCCAGCACCCTTAGCGGGGGGGCTGGAGGTGAGCAGTTCTTC.

This clonotype was seen ten or more times. The chain combines TRBV29-1 with TRBJ2-5; 9 bases align to TRBD1. This CDR3 contains 13 residues. V trimming: 7 bases; J trimming: 5 bases; junction bases outside the gene matches: 8. Germline CDR1 SQVTM, CDR2 ANQGSEA. CDR3 sequence reads: CSAGTGSGETQYF. The CDR3 region has the DNA TGCAGCGCCGGGACAGGGTCCGGGGAGACCCAGTACTTC.

This sequence joins TRBV27 and TRBJ2-4; 10 nucleotides agree with TRBD1. With the DNA end fitting TRBJ2-7 better, the J assignment may be wrong. Germline CDR1 is MNHEY and CDR2 is SMNVEV (reference sequence). CDR3 length: 15 amino acids. The CDR3 DNA reads as TGTGCCAGCAGTCCGGGGACAGGGGCCAACTACGAGCAGTACTTC. Amino acids: CASSPGTGANYEQYF.

The chain links TRBV3-1 to TRBJ2-5; the D is unclear. The CDR3 has 13 amino acids. The germline gives CDR1 LGHDT, CDR2 YNNKEL (reference sequence). Trimming left V 4 bases short and J 4 bases short, with 10 bases between. This CDR3 is CASSRGIAETQYF. CDR3 coding DNA: TGTGCCAGCAGCCGTGGAATCGCAGAGACCCAGTACTTC.